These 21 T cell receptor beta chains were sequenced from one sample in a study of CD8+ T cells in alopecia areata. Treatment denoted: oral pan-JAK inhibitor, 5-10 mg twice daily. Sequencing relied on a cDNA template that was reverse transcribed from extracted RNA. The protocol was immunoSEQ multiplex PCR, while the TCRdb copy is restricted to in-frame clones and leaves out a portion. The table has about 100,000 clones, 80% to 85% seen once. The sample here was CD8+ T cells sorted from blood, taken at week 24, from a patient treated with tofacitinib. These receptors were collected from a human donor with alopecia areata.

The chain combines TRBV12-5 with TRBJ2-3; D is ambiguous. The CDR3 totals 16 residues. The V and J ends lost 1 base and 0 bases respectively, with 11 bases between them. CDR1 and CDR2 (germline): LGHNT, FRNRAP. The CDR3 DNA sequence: TGTGCTAGTGGTTTGGCTCTCGGGTCTAGCACAGATACGCAGTATTTT. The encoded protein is CASGLALGSSTDTQYF.

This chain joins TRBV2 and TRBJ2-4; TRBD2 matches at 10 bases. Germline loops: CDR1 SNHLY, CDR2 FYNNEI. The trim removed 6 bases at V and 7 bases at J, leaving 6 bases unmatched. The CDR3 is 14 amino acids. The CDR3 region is CASRAAGGPNIQYF. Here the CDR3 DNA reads TGTGCCAGCAGGGCAGCGGGGGGGCCGAACATTCAGTACTTC.

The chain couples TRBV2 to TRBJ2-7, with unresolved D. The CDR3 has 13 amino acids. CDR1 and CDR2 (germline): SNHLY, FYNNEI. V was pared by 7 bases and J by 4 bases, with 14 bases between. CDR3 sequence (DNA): TGTGCCAGCACGCGCGATCATCGGTACGAGCAGTACTTC. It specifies CASTRDHRYEQYF.

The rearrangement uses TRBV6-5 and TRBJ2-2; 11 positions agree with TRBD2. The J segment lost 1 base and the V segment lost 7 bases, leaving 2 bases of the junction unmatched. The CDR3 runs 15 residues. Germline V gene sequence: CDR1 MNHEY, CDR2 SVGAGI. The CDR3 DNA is TGTGCCAGCAATCTAGCGGGGGGGAACACCGGGGAGCTGTTTTTT. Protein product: CASNLAGGNTGELFF.

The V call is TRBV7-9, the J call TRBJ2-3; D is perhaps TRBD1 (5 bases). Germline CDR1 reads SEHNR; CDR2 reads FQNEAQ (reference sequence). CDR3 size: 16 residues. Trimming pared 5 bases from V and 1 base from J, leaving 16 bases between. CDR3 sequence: CASSPVGQYGTDTQYF. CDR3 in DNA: TGTGCCAGCAGCCCCGTGGGGCAGTATGGCACAGATACGCAGTATTTT.

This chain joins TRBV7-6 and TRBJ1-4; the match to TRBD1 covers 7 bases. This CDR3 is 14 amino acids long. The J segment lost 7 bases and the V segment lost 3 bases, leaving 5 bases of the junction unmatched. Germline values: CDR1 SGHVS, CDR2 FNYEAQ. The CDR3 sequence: CASSLDRLTEKLFF. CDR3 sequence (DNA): TGTGCCAGCAGCTTGGACAGGCTAACTGAAAAACTGTTTTTT.

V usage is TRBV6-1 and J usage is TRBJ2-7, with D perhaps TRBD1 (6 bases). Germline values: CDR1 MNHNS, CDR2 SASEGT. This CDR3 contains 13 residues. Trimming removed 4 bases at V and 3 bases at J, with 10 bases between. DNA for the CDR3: TGTGCCAGCAGTGGAACAGGGAACTACGAGCAGTACTTC. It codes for CASSGTGNYEQYF.

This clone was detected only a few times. The CDR3 nucleotides are TGCAGCGTGGGTCCAGGGGGAAATGAGCAGTTCTTC. Amino acids: CSVGPGGNEQFF. V gene TRBV29-1 combines with J gene TRBJ2-1, with TRBD1 matching over 7 bases. Germline CDR1 and CDR2: SQVTM and ANQGSEA. The V segment lost 6 bases and the J segment 7 bases; nucleotides outside the gene matches: 6. The CDR3 sequence is 12 residues long.

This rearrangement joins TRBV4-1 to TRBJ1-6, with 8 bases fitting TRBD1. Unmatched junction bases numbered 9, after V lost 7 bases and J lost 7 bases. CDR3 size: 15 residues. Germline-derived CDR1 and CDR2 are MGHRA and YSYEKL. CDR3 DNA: TGCGCCAGCACCACGGCCCAGGGGGCAAATTCACCCCTCCACTTT. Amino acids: CASTTAQGANSPLHF.

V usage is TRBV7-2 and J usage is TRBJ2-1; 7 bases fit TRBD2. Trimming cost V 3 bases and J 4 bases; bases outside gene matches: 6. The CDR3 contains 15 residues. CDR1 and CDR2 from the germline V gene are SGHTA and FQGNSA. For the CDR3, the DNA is TGTGCCAGCAGCTTCAGCGGGGAGCGTTACAATGAGCAGTTCTTC. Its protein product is CASSFSGERYNEQFF.

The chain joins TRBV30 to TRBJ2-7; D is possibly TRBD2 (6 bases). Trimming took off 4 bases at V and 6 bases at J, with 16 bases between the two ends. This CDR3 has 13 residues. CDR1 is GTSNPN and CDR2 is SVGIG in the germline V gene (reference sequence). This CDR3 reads CAWMGGYLLEQYF. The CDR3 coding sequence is TGTGCCTGGATGGGAGGATATCTGCTCGAGCAGTACTTC. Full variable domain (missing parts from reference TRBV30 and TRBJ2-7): SQTIHQWPATLVQPVGSPLSLECTVEGTSNPNLYWYRQAAGRGLQLLFYSVGIGQISSEVPQNLSASRPQDRQFILSSKKLLLSDSGFYLCAWMGGYLLEQYFGPGTRLTVT.

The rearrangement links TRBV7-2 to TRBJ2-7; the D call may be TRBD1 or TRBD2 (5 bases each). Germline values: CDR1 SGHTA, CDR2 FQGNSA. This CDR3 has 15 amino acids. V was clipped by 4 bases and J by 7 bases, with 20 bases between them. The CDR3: CASSSWDPLPSEQYF. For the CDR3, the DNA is TGTGCCAGCAGCTCCTGGGACCCACTGCCGAGTGAGCAGTACTTC.

This CDR3 is CATPGSYIGGYTF. CDR3 bases: TGTGCCACCCCTGGTAGCTATATAGGAGGCTACACCTTC. This chain connects TRBV13 to TRBJ1-2; no clear D gene. Germline CDR1 PRHDT, CDR2 FYEKMQ (reference sequence). V gave up 10 bases and J gave up 8 bases, with 20 bases separating them. The CDR3 is made up of 13 amino acids.

The CDR3 DNA sequence: TGTGCCAGTAGACCGGGGGACTCTGGGGCCAACGTCCTGACTTTC. Amino acid sequence: CASRPGDSGANVLTF. V gene TRBV6-5 combines with J gene TRBJ2-6; D is possibly TRBD2 (6 bases). Germline V CDR1 and CDR2: MNHEY, SVGAGI. The CDR3 is 15 amino acids. V was clipped by 9 bases and J by 0 bases, with 12 bases between them.

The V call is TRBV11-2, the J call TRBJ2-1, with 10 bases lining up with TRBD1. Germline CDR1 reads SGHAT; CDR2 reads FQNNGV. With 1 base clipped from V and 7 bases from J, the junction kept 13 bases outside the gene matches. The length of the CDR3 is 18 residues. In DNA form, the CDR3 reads TGTGCCAGCAGCTTAGGAGACAGGGGGCGGGTCGAGGGGAATGAGCAGTTCTTC. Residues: CASSLGDRGRVEGNEQFF.

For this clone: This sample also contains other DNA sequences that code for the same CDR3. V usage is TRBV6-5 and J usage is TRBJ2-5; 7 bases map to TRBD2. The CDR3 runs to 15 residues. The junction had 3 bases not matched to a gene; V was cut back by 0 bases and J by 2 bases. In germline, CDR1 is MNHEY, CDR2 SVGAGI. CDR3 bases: TGTGCCAGCAGTTACTCTGGGGGGGTACAAGAGACCCAGTACTTC. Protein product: CASSYSGGVQETQYF.

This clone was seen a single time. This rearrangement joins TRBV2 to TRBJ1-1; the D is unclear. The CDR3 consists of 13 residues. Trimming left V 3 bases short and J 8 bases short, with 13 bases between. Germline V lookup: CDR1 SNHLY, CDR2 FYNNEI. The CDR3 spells CASSESTYTEAFF. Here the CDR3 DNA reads TGTGCCAGCAGTGAGTCGACGTATACCGAAGCTTTCTTT.

DNA for the CDR3: TGTGCCAGCAGCAAAGTGGGACAGGTCCACAATGAGCAGTTCTTC. Its translation: CASSKVGQVHNEQFF. V is TRBV21-1 and J is TRBJ2-1; the table's D call TRBD1 went unverified against the DNA. TRBV21-1 is flagged as a pseudogene. The CDR3 consists of 15 residues.

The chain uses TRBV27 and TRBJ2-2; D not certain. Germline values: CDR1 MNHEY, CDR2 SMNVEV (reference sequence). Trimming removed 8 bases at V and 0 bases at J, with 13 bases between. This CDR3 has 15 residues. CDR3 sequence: CASVSRSPNTGELFF. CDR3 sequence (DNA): TGTGCCAGCGTTAGTCGTTCGCCGAACACCGGGGAGCTGTTTTTT.

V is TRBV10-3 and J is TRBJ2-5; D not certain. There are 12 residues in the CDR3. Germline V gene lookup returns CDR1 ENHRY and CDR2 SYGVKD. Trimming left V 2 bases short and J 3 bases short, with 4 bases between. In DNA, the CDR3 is TGTGCCATCAGTGAGGATGAAGAGACCCAGTACTTC. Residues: CAISEDEETQYF.

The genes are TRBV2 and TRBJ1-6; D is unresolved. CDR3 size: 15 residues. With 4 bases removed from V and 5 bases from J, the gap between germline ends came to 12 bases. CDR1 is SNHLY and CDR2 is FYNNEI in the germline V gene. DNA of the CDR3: TGTGCCAGCAGTGGCTGGGGTTCAGATAATTCACCCCTCCACTTT. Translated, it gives CASSGWGSDNSPLHF.